A selection of T cell receptor beta chains follows, all from one sample in a study of liver allograft versus peripheral blood T cells. In TCRdb, the reads were re-called with MiXCR into one record per CDR3 protein. This repertoire shows some 3,800 distinct CDR3 sequences, 11% to 15% found once; its top ten account for 9.5% to 12%. The receptors originated from a human patient who had a liver transplant. A share of the T cells may be of graft donor origin. Each CDR3 is given with its conserved first and last residue. The D gene is left open where the match is weak. Clone size is given for some rows only: seen once, a few or many times, or a class if the clone is expanded.

J gene	D gene	CDR3 length	V gene	clone size	CDR3 DNA	CDR3 protein
TRBJ1-5	.	14	TRBV30	medium-sized	TGTGCCTGGAGTGTAACGGTCGGCAATCAGCCCCAGCATTTT	CAWSVTVGNQPQHF
TRBJ1-4	.	11	TRBV12-3/TRBV12-4	medium-sized	TGTGCCAGCAGTATCTGGGGGAAACTGTTTTTT	CASSIWGKLFF
TRBJ2-7	.	16	TRBV6-2/TRBV6-3	medium-sized	TGTGCCAGCAGTTACCCGCCCTTGCGGTACTCCTACGAGCAGTACTTC	CASSYPPLRYSYEQYF
TRBJ2-3	.	19	TRBV27	.	TGTGCCAGCAGTTTTCATTCATATGGGGGCGCGTATTATACAGATACGCAGTATTTT	CASSFHSYGGAYYTDTQYF
TRBJ2-3	.	16	TRBV27	few	TGTGCCAGCAGTACAACTCTAGGGCTCACCACAGATACGCAGTATTTT	CASSTTLGLTTDTQYF
TRBJ1-4	.	14	TRBV7-9	many	TGTGCCAGCAGCTTAGGGGTTATTAATGAAAAACTGTTTTTT	CASSLGVINEKLFF
TRBJ2-7	TRBD2	13	TRBV4-1	.	TGCGCCAGCAGCCAAACTAGCGCGTACGAGCAGTACTTC	CASSQTSAYEQYF
TRBJ2-3	TRBD1	15	TRBV5-6	.	TGTGCCAGCAGCGTCGGGACAGGAGGGACAGATACGCAGTATTTT	CASSVGTGGTDTQYF
TRBJ1-4	.	15	TRBV6-2/TRBV6-3	.	TGTGCCAGCACCAAGGCCCCTGCGGACGGGGAAAAACTGTTTTTT	CASTKAPADGEKLFF
TRBJ1-5	TRBD1	15	TRBV7-2	large	TGTGCCAGCAGCTGGGGACAGTATAGCAATCAGCCCCAGCATTTT	CASSWGQYSNQPQHF
TRBJ1-3	.	13	TRBV11-3	once	TGTGCCAGCAGTAACGGGTTAGGAAACACCATATATTTT	CASSNGLGNTIYF
TRBJ2-4	.	16	TRBV6-2/TRBV6-3	many	TGTGCCAGCAGTTACGAACGATGGGAGTCTAAAAACATTCAGTACTTC	CASSYERWESKNIQYF
TRBJ2-3	TRBD2	17	TRBV11-2	.	TGTGCCAGCAGCTTAGAAGGCGGGAGGGTATTAGCAGATACGCAGTATTTT	CASSLEGGRVLADTQYF
TRBJ2-1	TRBD2	17	TRBV20-1	medium-sized	TGCAGTGCTAGTGACGGACGTGGCGGGAGGACCTACAATGAGCAGTTCTTC	CSASDGRGGRTYNEQFF
TRBJ2-2	TRBD1	16	TRBV10-3	medium-sized	TGTGCCATCAGTGAGGAGGGAATAGGGGGCCCCGGGGAGCTGTTTTTT	CAISEEGIGGPGELFF
TRBJ2-7	TRBD2	15	TRBV9	medium-sized	TGTGCCAGCAGCGTAGGGGCTAGCGGAACCTACGAGCAGTACTTC	CASSVGASGTYEQYF
TRBJ2-7	TRBD1	16	TRBV19	medium-sized	TGTGCCAGTAGTATGACATCGGGACAGGGAGTTTACGAGCAGTACTTC	CASSMTSGQGVYEQYF
TRBJ2-1	.	13	TRBV2	few	TGTGCCAGCAGGGAAGAAAACACGGATGAGCAGTTCTTC	CASREENTDEQFF
TRBJ2-1	TRBD2	14	TRBV30	many	TGTGCCTGGGGACTAGCGGGAGGGCCTAATGAGCAGTTCTTC	CAWGLAGGPNEQFF
TRBJ1-2	.	15	TRBV3-2	medium-sized	TGTGCCAGCAGCCAAGGACAGGGGGCATCCTGTGGCTACACCTTC	CASSQGQGASCGYTF
TRBJ1-5	TRBD1	18	TRBV15	medium-sized	TGTGCCACCAGCAGAGCTTGGACAGGGGGGCAGGGTTATCAGCCCCAGCATTTT	CATSRAWTGGQGYQPQHF
TRBJ1-1	.	16	TRBV6-6	many	TGTGCCAGCAGTTACTCCACAGGGAGTGGGGACACTGAAGCTTTCTTT	CASSYSTGSGDTEAFF
TRBJ2-1	.	14	TRBV9	.	TGTGCCAGCAGCCCTAAGGGACTCGACAATGAGCAGTTCTTC	CASSPKGLDNEQFF
TRBJ2-1	.	15	TRBV19	many	TGTGCCAGTAGTATGAAGGGTGTGGAGAACAATGAGCAGTTCTTC	CASSMKGVENNEQFF
TRBJ2-1	TRBD2	17	TRBV19	few	TGTGCCAGTAGTATAGAGTGGGCGGGGGGGTCCTACAATGAGCAGTTCTTC	CASSIEWAGGSYNEQFF
TRBJ1-5	.	14	TRBV25-1	medium-sized	TGTGCCAGCGGGGCGGGGGGGGGCAATCAGCCCCAGCATTTT	CASGAGGGNQPQHF
TRBJ1-6	.	15	TRBV6-5	medium-sized	TGTGCCAGCAGTTACGGGGGGGTCGGCGGGTCACCCCTCCACTTT	CASSYGGVGGSPLHF
TRBJ2-7	TRBD2	13	TRBV9	.	TGTGCCAGCAGCGCTAGCGGGAACGACGAGCAGTACTTC	CASSASGNDEQYF
TRBJ1-1	TRBD1	15	TRBV6-5	medium-sized	TGTGCCAGCAGTTACTTCCAGGGGGGAGGAACTGAAGCTTTCTTT	CASSYFQGGGTEAFF
TRBJ1-2	.	11	TRBV28	medium-sized	TGTGCCAGCATCGACGATTATGGCTACACCTTC	CASIDDYGYTF
TRBJ1-5	TRBD1	15	TRBV2	medium-sized	TGTGCCAGCACCGAGGGGACAGGGGGAAATCAGCCCCAGCATTTT	CASTEGTGGNQPQHF
TRBJ1-2	TRBD1	17	TRBV28	medium-sized	TGTGCCAGCAGTTCCCTTTACGGACAGGGGGCCAATAATGGCTACACCTTC	CASSSLYGQGANNGYTF
TRBJ2-3	.	13	TRBV27	many	TGTGCCAGCAGTTTAGGCGGAACAGATACGCAGTATTTT	CASSLGGTDTQYF
TRBJ2-7	TRBD2	15	TRBV2	few	TGTGCCAGCAGGGGACTAGCGGGTTCCTCCTACGAGCAGTACTTC	CASRGLAGSSYEQYF
TRBJ2-5	.	14	TRBV13	few	TGTGCCAGCAGCTTCCCCGGGACCCAAGAGACCCAGTACTTC	CASSFPGTQETQYF
TRBJ2-7	.	15	TRBV9	many	TGTGCCAGCAGCGTAGATGGGCTAGTCCCCTACGAGCAGTACTTC	CASSVDGLVPYEQYF
TRBJ1-2	.	14	TRBV7-2	medium-sized	TGTGCCAGCAGCTTAGTTCCGTCTGCGGAGGGCTACACCTTC	CASSLVPSAEGYTF
TRBJ2-1	TRBD2	19	TRBV5-4	medium-sized	TGTGCCAGCAGCTTAGAGCTGGGTGGGTGGGGACTAGAAAGTAATGAGCAGTTCTTC	CASSLELGGWGLESNEQFF
TRBJ2-3	.	13	TRBV3-1	many	TGTGCCAGCAGCCAAGATAGTCGTGATACGCAGTATTTT	CASSQDSRDTQYF
TRBJ1-2	.	12	TRBV19	large	TGTGCCAGTAGTACAGGGATGGAAGGCTACACCTTC	CASSTGMEGYTF
TRBJ1-6	.	15	TRBV7-9	few	TGTGCCAGCAGCTTAGCACTGGGGGCGAATTCACCCCTCCACTTT	CASSLALGANSPLHF
TRBJ1-1	.	12	TRBV6-6	many	TGTGCCAGCCAGTCAGGGAGCACTGAAGCTTTCTTT	CASQSGSTEAFF
TRBJ1-5	.	15	TRBV28	medium-sized	TGTGCCAGCAGTTTAATAGCAGGGAACAATCAGCCCCAGCATTTT	CASSLIAGNNQPQHF
TRBJ2-7	.	18	TRBV12-3/TRBV12-4	.	TGTGCCAGCAGACTTATCCCCCCGGGTCGCGGGAACTCCTACGAGCAGTACTTC	CASRLIPPGRGNSYEQYF
TRBJ2-1	.	15	TRBV9	.	TGTGCCAGCAGCCCGAGCGGGAGGACAGGGAATGAGCAGTTCTTC	CASSPSGRTGNEQFF
TRBJ1-2	.	11	TRBV29-1	medium-sized	TGCAGCGCCTCCAGGGAACGGGGCTACACCTTC	CSASRERGYTF
TRBJ1-2	TRBD1	15	TRBV4-1	.	TGCGCCAGCAGCCCGACAGGGGGCCCTAACTATGGCTACACCTTC	CASSPTGGPNYGYTF
TRBJ2-7	.	13	TRBV5-4	medium-sized	TGTGCCAGCAGCCCCGGACAGTACTACGAGCAGTACTTC	CASSPGQYYEQYF
TRBJ2-7	TRBD2	15	TRBV6-1	medium-sized	TGTGCCAGCAGTGCCAATCTAGCGGGAGGGTCCGAGCAGTACTTC	CASSANLAGGSEQYF
TRBJ1-2	.	16	TRBV3-1	many	TGTGCCAGCAGCCTCGGGACTCCTGGAGCTAACTATGGCTACACCTTC	CASSLGTPGANYGYTF
TRBJ2-7	TRBD1	15	TRBV5-6	medium-sized	TGTGCCAGCAGCCCCACGACAGGGGGTAGTTACGAGCAGTACTTC	CASSPTTGGSYEQYF
TRBJ2-1	.	14	TRBV29-1	medium-sized	TGCAGCGTTGAAGGGACTCAGAGTGGCAATGAGCAGTTCTTC	CSVEGTQSGNEQFF
TRBJ2-1	.	13	TRBV7-9	.	TGTGCCAGCAGCTCCCCTTCGGAAGGGCGGCAGTTCTTC	CASSSPSEGRQFF